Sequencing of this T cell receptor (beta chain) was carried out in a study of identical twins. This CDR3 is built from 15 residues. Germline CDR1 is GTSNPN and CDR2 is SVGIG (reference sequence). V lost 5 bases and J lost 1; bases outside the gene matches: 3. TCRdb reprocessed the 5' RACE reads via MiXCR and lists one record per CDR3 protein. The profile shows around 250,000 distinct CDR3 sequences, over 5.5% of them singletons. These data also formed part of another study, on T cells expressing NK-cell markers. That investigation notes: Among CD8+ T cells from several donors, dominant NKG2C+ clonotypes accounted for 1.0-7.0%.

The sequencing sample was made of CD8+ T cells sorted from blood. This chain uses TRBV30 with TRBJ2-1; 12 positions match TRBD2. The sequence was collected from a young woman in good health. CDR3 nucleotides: TGTGCCTGGGCTAGCGGGAGGGATTCCTACAATGAGCAGTTCTTC. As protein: CAWASGRDSYNEQFF. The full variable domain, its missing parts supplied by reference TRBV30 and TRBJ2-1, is SQTIHQWPATLVQPVGSPLSLECTVEGTSNPNLYWYRQAAGRGLQLLFYSVGIGQISSEVPQNLSASRPQDRQFILSSKKLLLSDSGFYLCAWASGRDSYNEQFFGPGTRLTVL.